This T cell receptor (beta chain) is drawn from a study of T cells in Graves' hyperthyroidism and ophthalmopathy. Study information: It was at initial diagnosis, before any treatment, that peripheral blood was collected. Whole-study results and caveats: Blood also contained most expanded thyroid clonotypes above 0.001.

Criteria for exclusion of patients were uncontrolled infection, other autoimmune disease, pregnancy or lactation. This clonotype was picked up many times. Its antigen is not known. Trimming shortened V by 2 bases and J by 2 bases, and 6 bases separated the two germline ends. CDR1 and CDR2 (germline): MNHEY, SVGEGT. The CDR3 covers 13 residues. Researchers took RNA transcripts and amplified the TCR beta CDR3 regions from them. TCR CDR3 regions were first amplified by RT-PCR with HTBI primers. TCRdb redid the calling of the multiplex PCR reads with MiXCR, one entry per CDR3 protein. The sample lists about 410,000 distinct CDR3 sequences, roughly 14% occurring once.

The TCR sequence derives from a man aged 18 to 29 with Graves' ophthalmopathy. Material for sequencing was blood. V gene TRBV6-2 or TRBV6-3 combines with J gene TRBJ1-1; no reliable D call. The chain's CDR3 is CASSYRINTEAFF. The DNA for the CDR3 is TGTGCCAGCAGTTACAGGATAAACACTGAAGCTTTCTTT.